Presented here are 24 T cell receptor beta chains from one specimen sequenced in a study of siplizumab effects on memory and regulatory T cells (dated 2019 in TCRdb). Library prep was done by the immunoSEQ multiplex PCR assay. TCRdb holds this immuneACCESS table with in-frame rearrangements only. Some clones are missing; in checked studies, unresolved V genes explain under half, and the rest has no known cause. Present in this sample are around 83,000 clones, about 87% of which were seen just once. 15% of the sample rests with the top ten. The sequenced sample was CD4+ T cells sorted from blood. Receptors originate from a human donor in good health.

V and J are TRBV6-1 and TRBJ2-7; 9 nucleotides match TRBD1. The J segment lost 5 bases and the V segment lost 6 bases, leaving 5 bases of the junction unmatched. From germline, CDR1 is MNHNS and CDR2 SASEGT. CDR3 length equals 13 residues. CDR3 amino acids: CASRAQGADEQYF. CDR3 in DNA: TGTGCCAGCAGGGCACAGGGGGCGGACGAGCAGTACTTC.

Only a few counts were recorded for this clone. J is TRBJ1-1 and V is TRBV7-9; D remains ambiguous. Germline assignment: CDR1 SEHNR and CDR2 FQNEAQ (reference sequence). The length of the CDR3 is 14 residues. With 1 base removed from V and 0 bases from J, the gap between germline ends came to 6 bases. The CDR3 bases are TGTGCCAGCAGCTTAGTAGGGTTGAACACTGAAGCTTTCTTT. It encodes CASSLVGLNTEAFF.

The chain recombines TRBV19 with TRBJ1-5; no reliable D call. V lost 6 bases, J lost 5 bases, and 11 bases lay in between. The CDR3 runs to 13 residues. Germline CDR1 reads LNHDA; CDR2 reads SQIVND (reference sequence). CDR3 nucleotide sequence: TGTGCCAGTAGCCGTGACTTGTATCAGCCCCAGCATTTT. This sequence encodes CASSRDLYQPQHF.

This clone was counted only a few times. The chain recombines TRBV18 with TRBJ1-1; no definite D call. With 4 bases removed from V and 2 bases from J, the gap between germline ends came to 8 bases. Germline loops: CDR1 KGHSH, CDR2 LQKENI. The CDR3 has 13 amino acids. CDR3 amino acids: CASSQGSNTEAFF. The CDR3 nucleotides are TGTGCCAGCTCACAAGGCTCTAACACTGAAGCTTTCTTT.

The chain combines TRBV10-3 with TRBJ2-3, with 7 nucleotides matching TRBD1. CDR1 is ENHRY and CDR2 is SYGVKD in the germline V gene. This CDR3 comprises 13 residues. J gave up 4 bases and V 7 bases, and 5 bases lay outside the gene matches. The CDR3 reads CAIKLGTADTQYF. Here the CDR3 DNA reads TGTGCCATCAAGTTAGGGACAGCAGATACGCAGTATTTT.

The V call is TRBV9, the J call TRBJ2-5, with D maybe TRBD2 (6 bases). The CDR3 contains 13 residues. The V gene lost 0 bases and the J gene lost 5 bases, with 8 bases spanning the gap. The germline CDR1 and CDR2 sequences are SGDLS and YYNGEE. CDR3 sequence reads: CASSVEGRETQYF. The DNA for the CDR3 is TGTGCCAGCAGCGTAGAGGGGAGGGAGACCCAGTACTTC.

This rearrangement joins TRBV30 to TRBJ2-5, with a weak D call TRBD2 (6 bases). This CDR3 has 14 amino acids. Germline V CDR1 and CDR2: GTSNPN, SVGIG (reference sequence). Trimming took 0 bases from V and 4 from J, leaving 12 bases between them. The CDR3 spells CAWSVGSSGETQYF. CDR3 coding DNA: TGTGCCTGGAGTGTCGGGAGTTCGGGAGAGACCCAGTACTTC.

This sequence joins TRBV19 and TRBJ1-3; D gene uncertain. The CDR3 runs 15 residues. The V gene lost 5 bases and the J gene lost 0 bases, with 11 bases spanning the gap. CDR1 is LNHDA and CDR2 is SQIVND in the germline V gene (reference sequence). CDR3 DNA: TGTGCCAGTAGTGCTGCACCTTTCTCTGGAAACACCATATATTTT. Its protein product is CASSAAPFSGNTIYF.

This chain links TRBV5-1 with TRBJ1-1; 8 bases line up with TRBD1. Germline loops: CDR1 SGHRS, CDR2 YFSETQ. Trimming at V came to 4 bases and at J to 1 base, leaving 6 bases not matched to a gene. The CDR3 sequence is 15 residues long. Here the CDR3 reads CASSPAGGWNTEAFF. The CDR3, as DNA: TGCGCCAGCAGCCCGGCAGGGGGCTGGAACACTGAAGCTTTCTTT.

Details on this clone: One end of the junction fails to match germline, which may point to a read error. V is TRBV5-1 and J is TRBJ2-2; D assignment may be TRBD1 or TRBD2 (6 bases each). The germline V gene encodes CDR1 SGHRS and CDR2 YFSETQ. This CDR3 spans 13 amino acids. CDR3 residues: CASSFERRGELFF. The CDR3, as DNA: TGCGCCAGCAGCTTTGAGCGGAGGGGGGAACTGTTTTTT.

This clone has a single count. The chain has TRBV28 and TRBJ2-3; D is unresolved. From germline, CDR1 is MDHEN and CDR2 SYDVKM. The CDR3 contains 14 residues. V lost 9 bases to trimming and J lost 2 bases, with 15 bases between them. CDR3 nucleotides: TGTGCCAGTTCTTGGCCGGTGGACACAGATACGCAGTATTTT. This codes for CASSWPVDTDTQYF.

The V gene is TRBV30, the J gene TRBJ1-2; 8 positions agree with TRBD1. V shed 1 base, J shed 7 bases, and the junction held 5 bases outside the gene matches. There are 13 residues in the CDR3. Germline lookup yields CDR1 GTSNPN and CDR2 SVGIG (reference sequence). The CDR3 coding sequence is TGTGCCTGGAGTGAGGACAGGGAGCGTGGCTACACCTTC. It encodes CAWSEDRERGYTF.

The gene calls are TRBV7-2 and TRBJ1-1; no definite D call. CDR3 length: 14 residues. CDR1 SGHTA and CDR2 FQGNSA come from the germline V gene. V lost 3 bases, J lost 4 bases, and 12 bases lay in between. CDR3 sequence: CASSFNRIFTEAFF. The CDR3 DNA reads TGTGCCAGCAGCTTTAACAGAATATTCACTGAAGCTTTCTTT.

The chain couples TRBV28 to TRBJ2-7; maybe TRBD2 (6 bases). Trimming stripped 3 bases from V and 1 base from J, with 13 bases between. Germline V gives CDR1 MDHEN, CDR2 SYDVKM. The CDR3 runs to 15 residues. This CDR3 reads CASSLSGTPSYEQYF. CDR3 nucleotides: TGTGCCAGCAGTTTGTCCGGGACTCCATCCTACGAGCAGTACTTC.

V and J are TRBV30 and TRBJ1-1; no firm D call. Germline CDR1 reads GTSNPN; CDR2 reads SVGIG (reference sequence). The CDR3 is 16 residues long. V dropped 0 bases and J dropped 1 base, with 15 bases sitting between them. CDR3 nucleotide sequence: TGTGCCTGGAGTGTACCGCCGAGTGGCTCGAACACTGAAGCTTTCTTT. Protein product: CAWSVPPSGSNTEAFF.

The chain employs TRBV7-2 and TRBJ1-5; no clear D. This CDR3 is 16 amino acids long. Germline V lookup: CDR1 SGHTA, CDR2 FQGNSA. The V and J ends lost 2 bases and 3 bases respectively, with 14 bases between them. CDR3 DNA sequence: TGTGCCAGCAGCTTAATGGGCCGGCAGGCCAATCAGCCCCAGCATTTT. Its translation: CASSLMGRQANQPQHF.

The chain joins TRBV5-4 to TRBJ2-2; D is perhaps TRBD1 or TRBD2 (6 bases each). V dropped 4 bases and J dropped 4 bases, with 17 bases sitting between them. This CDR3 is built from 16 residues. In germline, CDR1 is SGHNT, CDR2 YYREEE (reference sequence). CDR3 loop: CASSRKLQGGTGELFF. The CDR3 nucleotides read TGTGCCAGCAGCCGTAAATTACAGGGAGGCACCGGGGAGCTGTTTTTT.

V usage is TRBV30 and J usage is TRBJ2-3; D is ambiguous. Germline lookup yields CDR1 GTSNPN and CDR2 SVGIG (reference sequence). The V end was cut by 2 bases, the J end by 0 bases, with 3 bases between. The CDR3 is 12 residues long. The CDR3 DNA reads TGTGCCTGGAGTACTAGCACAGATACGCAGTATTTT. Translating it yields CAWSTSTDTQYF.

The V gene is TRBV2, the J gene TRBJ2-7, with 8 positions matching TRBD2. The CDR3 runs 14 residues. CDR1 is SNHLY and CDR2 is FYNNEI in the germline V gene. Trimming at V came to 6 bases and at J to 3 bases, leaving 7 bases not matched to a gene. The CDR3 region is CASSGGLDGYEQYF. CDR3 nucleotides: TGTGCCAGCAGCGGGGGACTAGACGGCTACGAGCAGTACTTC.

This clone was recorded a few times. This chain connects TRBV28 to TRBJ2-1; a possible D gene is TRBD2 (6 bases). The CDR3 contains 14 residues. CDR1 is MDHEN and CDR2 is SYDVKM in the germline V gene. V lost 3 bases to trimming and J lost 4 bases, with 10 bases between them. CDR3 nucleotide sequence: TGTGCCAGCAGTTTTACGGGAGAGTACAATGAGCAGTTCTTC. The encoded protein is CASSFTGEYNEQFF.

The genes are TRBV7-3 and TRBJ2-1, with 8 bases identical to TRBD2. This CDR3 is built from 16 residues. J lost 0 bases, V lost 4 bases, and 5 bases had no gene match. Germline CDR1 reads SGHTA; CDR2 reads FQGTGA. CDR3: CASSSIGTSSYNEQFF. DNA for the CDR3: TGTGCCAGCAGCTCCATCGGGACTAGCTCCTACAATGAGCAGTTCTTC.

J is TRBJ2-6 and V is TRBV9; 8 bases are shared with TRBD2. The junction had 8 bases not matched to a gene; V was cut back by 2 bases and J by 1 base. This CDR3 comprises 18 residues. Germline CDR1 SGDLS, CDR2 YYNGEE. The CDR3 sequence: CASSVSPSGRSGANVLTF. The CDR3 DNA reads TGTGCCAGCAGCGTCTCGCCTAGCGGGCGATCTGGGGCCAACGTCCTGACTTTC.

The rearrangement links TRBV28 to TRBJ2-2; D uncertain. The CDR3 is made up of 14 amino acids. V gave up 5 bases and J gave up 2 bases, with 9 bases separating them. CDR1 and CDR2 (germline): MDHEN, SYDVKM. CDR3 amino acids: CASSRQVNTGELFF. In DNA form, the CDR3 reads TGTGCCAGCAGTCGGCAGGTCAACACCGGGGAGCTGTTTTTT.

The gene calls are TRBV6-5 and TRBJ2-6, with no clear D. CDR1 and CDR2 (germline): MNHEY, SVGAGI. Trimming shortened V by 0 bases and J by 0 bases, and 6 bases separated the two germline ends. The CDR3 is 16 amino acids. CDR3 in amino acids: CASSYSRSSGANVLTF. CDR3 DNA: TGTGCCAGCAGTTACTCACGGAGCTCTGGGGCCAACGTCCTGACTTTC.